The rows below give T cell receptor beta chains drawn from one sample of a study of post-analysis software for immune sequencing data. TCRdb reprocessed the PCR reads with MiXCR, giving one entry per CDR3 protein. The sample yields hundreds of thousands of distinct CDR3 sequences, about 57% seen once. Sequencing input: blood. The source is a girl aged 10 to 17 with multiple sclerosis. The CDR3 runs from the conserved cysteine through the conserved F or W. Each record gives: V gene, D gene, clone size, J gene, CDR3 DNA, CDR3 protein. The D gene is left open where the match is weak. Part of the rows lack a size; the others show once, few, many or a class for expanded clones.

V gene: TRBV20-1
D gene: NA
clone size: NA
J gene: TRBJ2-7
CDR3 DNA: TGCAGTGCTAGAGCCCTGTACCGGGACACCTACGAGCAGTACTTC
CDR3 protein: CSARALYRDTYEQYF

V gene: TRBV15
D gene: TRBD2
clone size: NA
J gene: TRBJ2-5
CDR3 DNA: TGTGCCACCAGCAGAGTTGGACTAGCGGGGGTCTGGGGCCAAGAGACCCAGTACTTC
CDR3 protein: CATSRVGLAGVWGQETQYF

V gene: TRBV6-5
D gene: NA
clone size: NA
J gene: TRBJ1-5
CDR3 DNA: TGTGCCAGCAGTTCCCGACAGGTTAATTGGCCCCAGCATTTT
CDR3 protein: CASSSRQVNWPQHF

V gene: TRBV12-3/TRBV12-4
D gene: TRBD1
clone size: few
J gene: TRBJ2-1
CDR3 DNA: TGTGCCAGCAGTTTCCCCCGGCAGGGGGCTGGCGATGAGCAGTTCTTC
CDR3 protein: CASSFPRQGAGDEQFF

V gene: TRBV12-5
D gene: NA
clone size: NA
J gene: TRBJ2-3
CDR3 DNA: TGTGCTAGTGGTTTGGTATTGCGCCTATCTAGCACAGATACGCAGTATTTT
CDR3 protein: CASGLVLRLSSTDTQYF

V gene: TRBV27
D gene: NA
clone size: NA
J gene: TRBJ2-5
CDR3 DNA: TGTGCCAGCAGAAGGAGCGCTCCACCCCGAGAGACCCAGTACTTC
CDR3 protein: CASRRSAPPRETQYF

V gene: TRBV11-2
D gene: NA
clone size: NA
J gene: TRBJ2-5
CDR3 DNA: TGTGCCAGCAGCCAGACAGAGGAACAAGAGACCCAGTACTTC
CDR3 protein: CASSQTEEQETQYF

V gene: TRBV7-8
D gene: TRBD1
clone size: NA
J gene: TRBJ2-7
CDR3 DNA: TGTGCCAGCAGCTTTGGGGACAGGAAATTCTACGAGCAGTACTTC
CDR3 protein: CASSFGDRKFYEQYF

V gene: TRBV5-1
D gene: NA
clone size: NA
J gene: TRBJ1-1
CDR3 DNA: TGCGCCAGCAGCTTGAATCCAGAGGGGAGCACTGAAGCTTTCTTT
CDR3 protein: CASSLNPEGSTEAFF

V gene: TRBV7-3
D gene: NA
clone size: NA
J gene: TRBJ2-1
CDR3 DNA: TGTGCCAGCAGCTTAACAGGGGACTCTTACAATGAGCAGTTCTTC
CDR3 protein: CASSLTGDSYNEQFF

V gene: TRBV7-2
D gene: NA
clone size: NA
J gene: TRBJ2-3
CDR3 DNA: TGTGCCAGCAGCCGCGCGACTAGGTGCACAGATACGCAGTATTTT
CDR3 protein: CASSRATRCTDTQYF

V gene: TRBV5-1
D gene: TRBD1
clone size: NA
J gene: TRBJ2-5
CDR3 DNA: TGCGCCAGCAGCGGGGGGACAGGGGCAGAGACCCAGTACTTC
CDR3 protein: CASSGGTGAETQYF

V gene: TRBV7-9
D gene: TRBD1
clone size: NA
J gene: TRBJ2-3
CDR3 DNA: TGTGCCAGCAGCTCGACGGGACAGGGGTTCCCAGATACGCAGTATTTT
CDR3 protein: CASSSTGQGFPDTQYF

V gene: TRBV29-1
D gene: NA
clone size: few
J gene: TRBJ2-6
CDR3 DNA: TGCAGCGCTTACTCAGGGGGGTCTGGGGCCAACGTCCTGACTTTC
CDR3 protein: CSAYSGGSGANVLTF

V gene: TRBV2
D gene: TRBD1
clone size: NA
J gene: TRBJ1-2
CDR3 DNA: TGTGCCAGCAGGGGGGACAGCTATGGCTACACCTTC
CDR3 protein: CASRGDSYGYTF

V gene: TRBV6-4
D gene: NA
clone size: NA
J gene: TRBJ2-3
CDR3 DNA: TGTGCCAGCAGTGACAGGAAGGGAGATACGCAGTATTTT
CDR3 protein: CASSDRKGDTQYF

V gene: TRBV20-1
D gene: NA
clone size: few
J gene: TRBJ2-5
CDR3 DNA: TGCAGTGCTAGAGCCCCGCGCAACCAAGAGACCCAGTACTTC
CDR3 protein: CSARAPRNQETQYF

V gene: TRBV29-1
D gene: NA
clone size: NA
J gene: TRBJ1-2
CDR3 DNA: TGCAGCGTTGAGGGACACGGTCAAAACTATGGCTACACCTTC
CDR3 protein: CSVEGHGQNYGYTF

V gene: TRBV20-1
D gene: NA
clone size: NA
J gene: TRBJ2-1
CDR3 DNA: TGCAGTGCTAGAGGGACTGAAACCTCCTACAATGAGCAGTTCTTC
CDR3 protein: CSARGTETSYNEQFF

V gene: TRBV27
D gene: NA
clone size: few
J gene: TRBJ1-2
CDR3 DNA: TGTGCCAGCAGTTATAGAAATAACTATGGCTACACCTTC
CDR3 protein: CASSYRNNYGYTF

V gene: TRBV5-1
D gene: TRBD2
clone size: few
J gene: TRBJ2-7
CDR3 DNA: TGCGCCAGCAGCCCCCCTGCGGGAGGGACCTACGAGCAGTACTTC
CDR3 protein: CASSPPAGGTYEQYF

V gene: TRBV20-1
D gene: TRBD1
clone size: NA
J gene: TRBJ2-7
CDR3 DNA: TGCAGTGCTACCTTGACAGGGGACGAGCAGTACTTC
CDR3 protein: CSATLTGDEQYF

V gene: TRBV29-1
D gene: TRBD2
clone size: NA
J gene: TRBJ2-3
CDR3 DNA: TGCAGCGCTGGTCAACTTAGCGGGGCCCGTTTCACAGATACGCAGTATTTT
CDR3 protein: CSAGQLSGARFTDTQYF

V gene: TRBV7-9
D gene: TRBD1
clone size: NA
J gene: TRBJ2-1
CDR3 DNA: TGTGCCAGCAGCTTAGGGACAGGGGTGTTGAATGATCAGTTCTTC
CDR3 protein: CASSLGTGVLNDQFF

V gene: TRBV29-1
D gene: NA
clone size: NA
J gene: TRBJ1-5
CDR3 DNA: TGCAGCGCGGGCCAGGACCATCAGCCCCAGCATTTT
CDR3 protein: CSAGQDHQPQHF

V gene: TRBV9
D gene: NA
clone size: few
J gene: TRBJ1-1
CDR3 DNA: TGTGCCAGCAGCCGTCAGGGCGGTAATGAAGCTTTCTTT
CDR3 protein: CASSRQGGNEAFF

V gene: TRBV29-1
D gene: NA
clone size: few
J gene: TRBJ2-5
CDR3 DNA: TGCAGCGTTTTGTCCCTACAAGAGACCCAGTACTTC
CDR3 protein: CSVLSLQETQYF

V gene: TRBV5-1
D gene: NA
clone size: few
J gene: TRBJ2-6
CDR3 DNA: TGCGCCAGCAGCGGGGGAACATCTGGGGCCAACGTCCTGACTTTC
CDR3 protein: CASSGGTSGANVLTF

V gene: TRBV5-1
D gene: TRBD1
clone size: NA
J gene: TRBJ2-5
CDR3 DNA: TGCGCCAGCAACGGGGACAGAGAAGAGACCCAGTACTTC
CDR3 protein: CASNGDREETQYF